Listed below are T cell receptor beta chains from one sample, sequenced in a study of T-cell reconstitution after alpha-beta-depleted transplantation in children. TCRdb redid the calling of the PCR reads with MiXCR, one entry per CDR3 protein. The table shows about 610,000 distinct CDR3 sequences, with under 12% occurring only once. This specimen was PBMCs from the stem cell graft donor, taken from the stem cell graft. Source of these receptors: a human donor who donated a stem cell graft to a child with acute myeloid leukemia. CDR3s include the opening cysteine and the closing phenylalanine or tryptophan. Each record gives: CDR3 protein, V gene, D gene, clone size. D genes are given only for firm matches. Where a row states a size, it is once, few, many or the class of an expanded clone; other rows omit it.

CDR3 protein: CASSLRETGGRTF; V gene: TRBV27; D gene: TRBD1; clone size: .
CDR3 protein: CASSLTSWASGSPREQFF; V gene: TRBV7-3; D gene: TRBD2; clone size: .
CDR3 protein: CASSQEAGDRQNTEAFF; V gene: TRBV3-1; D gene: .; clone size: .
CDR3 protein: CASGRWGNYGYTF; V gene: TRBV6-2/TRBV6-3; D gene: .; clone size: .
CDR3 protein: CSASGWSYNEQFF; V gene: TRBV20-1; D gene: .; clone size: many
CDR3 protein: CSARGRGTVNQPQHF; V gene: TRBV20-1; D gene: .; clone size: few
CDR3 protein: CAWSPDRVGEQYF; V gene: TRBV30; D gene: TRBD1; clone size: many
CDR3 protein: CACQTGTHYNEQFF; V gene: TRBV30; D gene: .; clone size: .
CDR3 protein: CASSLAQRGSSYEQYF; V gene: TRBV7-6; D gene: TRBD2; clone size: .
CDR3 protein: CASSLEPENYGYTF; V gene: TRBV12-3/TRBV12-4; D gene: .; clone size: .
CDR3 protein: CASSYSRTSGDEQYF; V gene: TRBV6-2/TRBV6-3; D gene: TRBD2; clone size: .
CDR3 protein: CASSASGGGYHEQFF; V gene: TRBV27; D gene: TRBD2; clone size: .
CDR3 protein: CAGSLSLSGGTDTQYF; V gene: TRBV7-9; D gene: .; clone size: few
CDR3 protein: CASIPGGNEQFF; V gene: TRBV28; D gene: .; clone size: many
CDR3 protein: CASSYVGVNNEQFF; V gene: TRBV6-5; D gene: .; clone size: many
CDR3 protein: CASSLSGTQIYNEQFF; V gene: TRBV28; D gene: .; clone size: .
CDR3 protein: CASRLTGTGHYNEQFF; V gene: TRBV6-1; D gene: TRBD1; clone size: many
CDR3 protein: CASRTGLAGVDEQFF; V gene: TRBV6-1; D gene: TRBD2; clone size: many
CDR3 protein: CASSYGTTGGNTIYF; V gene: TRBV7-9; D gene: .; clone size: few
CDR3 protein: CASSFKGTETQYF; V gene: TRBV5-1; D gene: .; clone size: few
CDR3 protein: CASSSPGQENTGELFF; V gene: TRBV5-1; D gene: TRBD1; clone size: .
CDR3 protein: CASRLTGAGNTIYF; V gene: TRBV27; D gene: TRBD1; clone size: few
CDR3 protein: CASTGTGQYEQYF; V gene: TRBV19; D gene: TRBD1; clone size: few
CDR3 protein: CSVEGRTDYGYTF; V gene: TRBV29-1; D gene: .; clone size: .
CDR3 protein: CATSREDSQFEQFF; V gene: TRBV15; D gene: .; clone size: many
CDR3 protein: CSACLTGKINEQFF; V gene: TRBV29-1; D gene: TRBD1; clone size: many
CDR3 protein: CASSSRLAGGRSYNEQFF; V gene: TRBV5-6; D gene: TRBD2; clone size: .
CDR3 protein: CSAREGASNQPQHF; V gene: TRBV20-1; D gene: .; clone size: .
CDR3 protein: CASSPYQTYNEQFF; V gene: TRBV18; D gene: .; clone size: many
CDR3 protein: CSARDPSQPQHF; V gene: TRBV20-1; D gene: .; clone size: many
CDR3 protein: CASSFSGRATSYEAFF; V gene: TRBV5-6; D gene: .; clone size: few
CDR3 protein: CASSLLGTGNEKLFF; V gene: TRBV5-1; D gene: TRBD1; clone size: many
CDR3 protein: CASSLTSGLMSTDTQYF; V gene: TRBV12-3/TRBV12-4; D gene: .; clone size: .
CDR3 protein: CATRSLGNQGEAFF; V gene: TRBV6-5; D gene: .; clone size: .
CDR3 protein: CATSDLLPLTGGPNEQFF; V gene: TRBV24-1; D gene: TRBD2; clone size: .
CDR3 protein: CASSRKPGWGTNEQFF; V gene: TRBV4-3; D gene: .; clone size: .
CDR3 protein: CASSLVQSGTEAFF; V gene: TRBV12-3/TRBV12-4; D gene: .; clone size: .
CDR3 protein: CASSLVGRTYEQYF; V gene: TRBV5-1; D gene: .; clone size: many
CDR3 protein: CASSRLAGVDTQYF; V gene: TRBV28; D gene: TRBD2; clone size: many
CDR3 protein: CASSRGTGVWNTEAFF; V gene: TRBV6-1; D gene: TRBD1; clone size: .
CDR3 protein: CSAKEGMGTASYSNQPQHF; V gene: TRBV20-1; D gene: .; clone size: few
CDR3 protein: CASSSQGLEFF; V gene: TRBV7-9; D gene: TRBD1; clone size: many
CDR3 protein: CASSPPGGTYEQYF; V gene: TRBV6-2/TRBV6-3; D gene: TRBD1; clone size: .
CDR3 protein: CASNQRARGVTDTQYF; V gene: TRBV5-8; D gene: .; clone size: many
CDR3 protein: CASSLVQSGRNTQYF; V gene: TRBV7-2; D gene: TRBD2; clone size: few
CDR3 protein: CASSLISGSETQYF; V gene: TRBV7-6; D gene: .; clone size: few
CDR3 protein: CSASEGTGWRGEQYF; V gene: TRBV20-1; D gene: .; clone size: .
CDR3 protein: CASSTSGGYEQYF; V gene: TRBV7-2; D gene: TRBD1; clone size: many
CDR3 protein: CATSDLLAGGTEQFF; V gene: TRBV24-1; D gene: TRBD2; clone size: many
CDR3 protein: CASSLRRPGGSTDTQYF; V gene: TRBV7-8; D gene: .; clone size: few
CDR3 protein: CASSPTGQSGYTF; V gene: TRBV18; D gene: TRBD1; clone size: few
CDR3 protein: CASSFYRSFSYEQYF; V gene: TRBV6-2/TRBV6-3; D gene: .; clone size: few
CDR3 protein: CASSSAEYNEQFF; V gene: TRBV7-2; D gene: .; clone size: .
CDR3 protein: CASSLFSDNGNTIYF; V gene: TRBV5-1; D gene: .; clone size: many
CDR3 protein: CASTKVASGNLNTGELFF; V gene: TRBV6-2/TRBV6-3; D gene: TRBD2; clone size: few